These 28 T cell receptor beta chains share one sample of origin, sequenced in a study of beta chain features in type 1 diabetes. The entirety of the isolated RNA underwent reverse transcription, so expressed TCRB transcripts were sequenced. Clones were read by immunoSEQ multiplex PCR, and TCRdb kept only the in-frame ones, dropping some. The sample contains roughly 500,000 clones, more than 9.5% of which appear only once. Sequenced material: naive CD4+ T cells from blood. These receptors all come from a woman between 18 and 30 years old in good health.

This chain joins TRBV6-1 and TRBJ2-7, with D hard to call. Germline assignment: CDR1 MNHNS and CDR2 SASEGT. This CDR3 is built from 12 residues. The V and J ends lost 8 bases and 4 bases respectively, with 12 bases between them. As DNA, the CDR3 is TGTGCCAGCCCACGGCGACAATACGAGCAGTACGTC. This translates into CASPRRQYEQYV.

This chain connects TRBV27 to TRBJ2-1; D ambiguous. CDR3 length: 11 residues. The V end lost 2 bases, the J end lost 6 bases, and 2 bases lay between the germline ends. The germline CDR1 and CDR2 sequences are MNHEY and SMNVEV (reference sequence). In DNA, the CDR3 is TGTGCCAGCAGTTTACGCAATGAGCAGTTCTTC. Translated, it gives CASSLRNEQFF.

The J gene is TRBJ2-3, the V gene TRBV16; D not resolved. There are 14 residues in the CDR3. Trimming took 0 bases from V and 4 from J, leaving 8 bases between them. Per germline, CDR1 KGHSY and CDR2 FQNENV. As DNA, the CDR3 is TGTGCCAGCAGCCAATCGTCAACACCAGATACGCAGTATTTT. Protein: CASSQSSTPDTQYF.

The table lists this clone with a few counts. J is TRBJ2-1 and V is TRBV6-5; D is uncertain. The germline gives CDR1 MNHEY, CDR2 SVGAGI. The germline V and J ends were trimmed by 4 bases and 4 bases, with 8 bases remaining between them. The CDR3 runs 13 residues. CDR3 DNA sequence: TGTGCCAGCAGTTTTAGACTGTACAATGAGCAGTTCTTC. Translating it yields CASSFRLYNEQFF.

This clone has more than one count but fewer than ten. V is TRBV5-6 and J is TRBJ1-2; D is possibly TRBD1 (5 bases). V was pared by 5 bases and J by 5 bases, with 19 bases between. The CDR3 contains 15 residues. In germline, CDR1 is SGHDT, CDR2 YYEEEE. The CDR3 region is CASSRSRGVRYGYTF. The CDR3 nucleotides are TGTGCCAGCAGTCGGTCGAGGGGCGTCCGGTATGGCTACACCTTC.

The chain links TRBV29-1 to TRBJ1-5; no reliable D call. The CDR3 totals 11 residues. V was shortened by 4 bases and J by 9 bases, with 10 bases between the two germline ends. Germline V gene lookup returns CDR1 SQVTM and CDR2 ANQGSEA. As DNA, the CDR3 is TGCAGCGTTGGGGAGCTGGGGCCCCAGCATTTT. Residues: CSVGELGPQHF.

This rearrangement joins TRBV10-3 to TRBJ2-7, with a tentative D call TRBD2 (5 bases). The germline V gene encodes CDR1 ENHRY and CDR2 SYGVKD. CDR3 length: 13 amino acids. V dropped 5 bases and J dropped 3 bases, with 11 bases sitting between them. CDR3 amino acids: CAISPGLSYEQYF. Here the CDR3 DNA reads TGTGCCATCAGTCCGGGATTAAGCTACGAGCAGTACTTC.

In regard to this clone: Other DNA variants within this sample encode the same CDR3. V usage is TRBV9 and J usage is TRBJ2-2; no firm D call. V shed 0 bases and J shed 1 base, with 1 base lying between them. Germline CDR1 is SGDLS and CDR2 is YYNGEE. There are 13 residues in the CDR3. CDR3 sequence (DNA): TGTGCCAGCAGCGTAGGGAACACCGGGGAGCTGTTTTTT. The encoded protein is CASSVGNTGELFF.

The chain carries TRBV2 and TRBJ2-7; TRBD2 agrees at 13 bases. Germline assignment: CDR1 SNHLY and CDR2 FYNNEI. The length of the CDR3 is 15 residues. V shed 5 bases, J shed 6 bases, and the junction held 7 bases outside the gene matches. In nucleotides, the CDR3 is TGTGCCAGCAGTCGCCTGGGGACTAGCGGGGCCGAGCAGTACGTC. This translates into CASSRLGTSGAEQYV.

This chain uses TRBV10-3 with TRBJ2-1; 7 bases map to TRBD2. V was clipped by 3 bases and J by 4 bases; unmatched bases: 6. Germline CDR1 and CDR2: ENHRY and SYGVKD. The CDR3 spans 15 residues. This CDR3 is CAISDWEGPYNEQFF. The CDR3 DNA is TGTGCCATCAGTGATTGGGAGGGTCCTTACAATGAGCAGTTCTTC.

In nucleotides, the CDR3 is TGTGCCCTAGGGGACAGAACCTACAATGAGCAGTTCTTC. It is translated as CALGDRTYNEQFF. The chain has TRBV5-4 and TRBJ2-1, with 7 nucleotides matching TRBD1. From germline, CDR1 is SGHNT and CDR2 YYREEE (reference sequence). Trimming removed 10 bases from V and 2 bases from J; junction bases left unmatched: 6. The CDR3 has 13 amino acids.

The CDR3 sequence is CASSPPGPRAEAFF. The CDR3 DNA reads as TGTGCCAGCAGCCCACCTGGACCCCGGGCTGAAGCTTTCTTT. The rearrangement uses TRBV14 and TRBJ1-1; D uncertain. V was cut by 4 bases and J by 6 bases, with 15 bases left in between. CDR3 length: 14 residues. Germline V gives CDR1 SGHDN, CDR2 FVKESK.

This clone has just a few counts. This chain joins TRBV7-2 and TRBJ2-1; D remains ambiguous. Germline V gene lookup returns CDR1 SGHTA and CDR2 FQGNSA. The CDR3 spans 12 residues. V lost 0 bases and J 12 bases, leaving 9 bases between the germline ends. The chain's CDR3 is CASSLAPPMQFF. The CDR3 DNA follows: TGTGCCAGCAGCTTAGCCCCCCCGATGCAGTTCTTC.

This sequence joins TRBV20-1 and TRBJ1-1; D remains unclear. V lost 7 bases and J 1 base, leaving 7 bases between the germline ends. This CDR3 is 11 amino acids long. CDR1 and CDR2 (germline): DFQATT, SNEGSKA (reference sequence). The CDR3 DNA reads TGCAGTGGACGTGCGAACACTGAAGCTTTCTTT. The encoded protein is CSGRANTEAFF.

This clone has only a few counts. The V call is TRBV4-2, the J call TRBJ2-2; D remains ambiguous. The CDR3 runs 15 residues. V lost 0 bases, J lost 0 bases, and 5 bases lay in between. CDR1 is LGHNA, CDR2 YNFKEQ, per germline. CDR3 nucleotide sequence: TGTGCCAGCAGCCAAGATTCAGCGAACACCGGGGAGCTGTTTTTT. Translating gives CASSQDSANTGELFF.

This chain links TRBV7-9 with TRBJ2-5; no clear D. There are 13 residues in the CDR3. Per the germline V gene, CDR1 is SEHNR and CDR2 is FQNEAQ (reference sequence). CDR3 residues: CAVTWIERETQYF. The CDR3 DNA sequence: TGTGCAGTGACGTGGATCGAGAGGGAGACCCAGTACTTC.

In its sample, this clone was seen a few times. The rearrangement uses TRBV28 and TRBJ1-4, with D unresolved. The CDR3 loop spans 12 amino acids. With 3 bases removed from V and 6 bases from J, the gap between germline ends came to 5 bases. In germline, CDR1 is MDHEN, CDR2 SYDVKM. In DNA form, the CDR3 reads TGTGCCAGCAGTTTCCGAGATGAAAAACTGTTTTTT. It encodes CASSFRDEKLFF. The full variable domain, with the rest looked up from reference TRBV28 and TRBJ1-4, is DVKVTQSSRYLVKRTGEKVFLECVQDMDHENMFWYRQDPGLGLRLIYFSYDVKMKEKGDIPEGYSVSREKKERFSLILESASTNQTSMYLCASSFRDEKLFFGSGTQLSVL.

This clone showed up just a few times. The chain has TRBV7-2 and TRBJ2-7; D possibly matches TRBD1 or TRBD2 (5 bases each). Deletions cut 5 bases from V and 0 bases from J, with 20 bases between. Germline-derived CDR1 and CDR2 are SGHTA and FQGNSA. The CDR3 contains 17 residues. CDR3 sequence reads: CASSPYAARGPSYEQYV. CDR3 sequence (DNA): TGTGCCAGCAGCCCTTACGCCGCTCGGGGACCCTCCTACGAGCAGTACGTC.

The sample holds a few counts of this clone. V is TRBV5-4 and J is TRBJ2-7, with D perhaps matching TRBD2 (6 bases). CDR1 and CDR2 from the germline V gene are SGHNT and YYREEE (reference sequence). The CDR3 consists of 15 residues. Between the trimmed V and J ends, which lost 0 bases and 0 bases, there was a span of 10 bases. The chain's CDR3 is CASSLGASASYEQYF. The CDR3 region has the DNA TGTGCCAGCAGCTTGGGGGCTAGCGCCTCCTACGAGCAGTACTTC.

This clone was picked up a small number of times. The CDR3 sequence: CASTMDVANYGYTF. The CDR3 DNA reads as TGTGCCAGCACTATGGACGTTGCTAACTATGGCTACACCTTC. J is TRBJ1-2 and V is TRBV9; D remains unclear. The CDR3 length is 14 residues. The V end was cut by 6 bases, the J end by 0 bases, with 12 bases between. Germline lookup yields CDR1 SGDLS and CDR2 YYNGEE.

This clone was recorded a few times. The chain is built from TRBV4-1 and TRBJ2-5; a weak D match, TRBD2 (7 bases). This CDR3 has 16 amino acids. The V end lost 4 bases, the J end lost 2 bases, and 17 bases lay between the germline ends. Germline V gene lookup returns CDR1 MGHRA and CDR2 YSYEKL. The CDR3 is CASSREGGASQETQYF. The CDR3 nucleotides are TGCGCCAGCAGCCGAGAAGGGGGGGCTTCTCAAGAGACCCAGTACTTC.

This clone has more than one count but fewer than ten. This sequence joins TRBV4-1 and TRBJ1-1; D unresolved. Trimming stripped 1 base from V and 1 base from J, with 7 bases between. The CDR3 extends over 14 amino acids. CDR1 and CDR2 from the germline V gene are MGHRA and YSYEKL. In nucleotides, the CDR3 is TGCGCCAGCAGCCAAGCCCGGAGGAACACTGAAGCTTTCTTT. As protein: CASSQARRNTEAFF.

J is TRBJ2-1 and V is TRBV5-1; 9 nucleotides match TRBD2. CDR1 and CDR2 from the germline V gene are SGHRS and YFSETQ. The V segment lost 6 bases and the J segment 0 bases; nucleotides outside the gene matches: 1. The CDR3 contains 14 residues. Written as DNA, the CDR3 is TGCGCCAGCAATAGCGGGGGCTCCTACAATGAGCAGTTCTTC. It codes for CASNSGGSYNEQFF. Filled out from reference TRBV5-1 and TRBJ2-1, the complete variable domain reads KAGVTQTPRYLIKTRGQQVTLSCSPISGHRSVSWYQQTPGQGLQFLFEYFSETQRNKGNFPGRFSGRQFSNSRSEMNVSTLELGDSALYLCASNSGGSYNEQFFGPGTRLTVL.

The J gene is TRBJ2-1, the V gene TRBV7-3; 14 bases fit TRBD2. V gave up 4 bases and J gave up 12 bases; unmatched junction bases: 5. The CDR3 extends over 14 amino acids. Germline lookup yields CDR1 SGHTA and CDR2 FQGTGA. In DNA form, the CDR3 reads TGTGCCAGCAGCTCCGGGACTAGCGGGAGTTCGCAGTTCTTC. Its protein product is CASSSGTSGSSQFF.

The sample holds a few counts of this clone. The chain employs TRBV18 and TRBJ2-7; D is perhaps TRBD2 (5 bases). Germline V gene data show CDR1 as KGHSH and CDR2 as LQKENI. V lost 5 bases to trimming and J lost 7 bases, with 15 bases between them. There are 13 residues in the CDR3. CDR3 region: CASSGGYPGEQYV. CDR3 DNA sequence: TGTGCCAGCTCAGGAGGATACCCCGGAGAGCAGTACGTC.

The chain is built from TRBV27 and TRBJ2-7, with 9 bases fitting TRBD1. Germline CDR1 is MNHEY and CDR2 is SMNVEV (reference sequence). V lost 6 bases to trimming and J lost 3 bases; unmatched junction nucleotides: 6. CDR3 length equals 14 residues. In nucleotides, the CDR3 is TGTGCCAGCAGCCGCGGGACAGGGATCTACGAGCAGTACGTC. Its translation is CASSRGTGIYEQYV.

This clone was counted between two and nine times. The V and J genes are TRBV11-2 and TRBJ2-5; 12 nucleotides align to TRBD2. Trimming at V came to 5 bases and at J to 5 bases, leaving 9 bases not matched to a gene. The CDR3 covers 16 residues. The germline CDR1 and CDR2 sequences are SGHAT and FQNNGV. CDR3: CASSRSASGGAETQYF. CDR3 sequence (DNA): TGTGCCAGCAGCCGCTCGGCTAGCGGGGGGGCGGAGACCCAGTACTTC.

The chain combines TRBV6-6 with TRBJ1-5, with a possible D match to TRBD1 (6 bases). Germline-derived CDR1 and CDR2 are MNHNY and SVGAGI (reference sequence). The CDR3 sequence is 16 residues long. V lost 7 bases and J lost 6, with 22 bases in between. Here the CDR3 DNA reads TGTGCCAGCACGGCCCCGGGGGCGTCAAGCGGTCAGCCCCAGCATTTT. It translates to CASTAPGASSGQPQHF.